This T cell receptor beta chain was sequenced during a study of tumor-infiltrating lymphocytes in oesophageal squamous cell carcinoma. A single record per CDR3 protein comes from TCRdb applying MiXCR to the PCR reads. The table shows over 15,000 distinct CDR3 sequences, with about 50% occurring only once. Only a few counts were recorded for this clonotype. Sequenced: esophageal tumor tissue. The TCR originated in a female donor with esophageal squamous cell carcinoma.

CDR3 protein: CASSLGLGRNTEAFF. CDR3 coding DNA: TGTGCCAGCAGCTTAGGCCTTGGCAGAAACACTGAAGCTTTCTTT. V usage is TRBV7-6 and J usage is TRBJ1-1; D uncertain. The CDR3 is made up of 15 amino acids. The ends were cut back, 1 base at V and 2 bases at J, with 11 bases in the middle. CDR1 and CDR2 (germline): SGHVS, FNYEAQ.